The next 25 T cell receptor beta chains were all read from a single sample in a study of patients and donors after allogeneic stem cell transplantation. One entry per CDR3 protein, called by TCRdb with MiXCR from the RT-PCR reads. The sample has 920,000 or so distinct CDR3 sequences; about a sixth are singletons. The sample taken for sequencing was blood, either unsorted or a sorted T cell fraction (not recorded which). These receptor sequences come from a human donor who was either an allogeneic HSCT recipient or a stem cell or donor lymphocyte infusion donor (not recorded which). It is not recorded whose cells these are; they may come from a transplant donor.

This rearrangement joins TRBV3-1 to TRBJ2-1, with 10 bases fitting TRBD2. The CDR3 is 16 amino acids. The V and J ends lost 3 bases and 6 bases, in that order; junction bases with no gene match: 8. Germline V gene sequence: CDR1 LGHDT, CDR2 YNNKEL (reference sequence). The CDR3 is CASSHWGSSGSNEQFF. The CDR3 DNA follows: TGTGCCAGCAGCCATTGGGGCTCTAGCGGGAGCAATGAGCAGTTCTTC.

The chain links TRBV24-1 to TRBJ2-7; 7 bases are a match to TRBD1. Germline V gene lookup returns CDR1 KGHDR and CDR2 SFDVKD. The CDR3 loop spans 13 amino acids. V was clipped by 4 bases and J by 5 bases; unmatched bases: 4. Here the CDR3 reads CATSDGQVHEQYF. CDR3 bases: TGTGCCACCAGTGACGGACAGGTCCACGAGCAGTACTTC.

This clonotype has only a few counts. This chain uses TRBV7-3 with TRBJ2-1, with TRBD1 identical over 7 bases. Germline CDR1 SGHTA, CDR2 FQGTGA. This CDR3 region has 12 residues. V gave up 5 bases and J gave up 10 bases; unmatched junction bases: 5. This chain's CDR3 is CASSLRGQEQFF. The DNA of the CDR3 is TGTGCCAGCAGCCTAAGGGGACAGGAGCAGTTCTTC.

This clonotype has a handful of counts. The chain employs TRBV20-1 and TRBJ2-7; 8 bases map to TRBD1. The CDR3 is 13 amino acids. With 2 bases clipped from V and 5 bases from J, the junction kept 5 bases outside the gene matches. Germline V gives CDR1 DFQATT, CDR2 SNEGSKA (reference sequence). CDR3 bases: TGCAGTGCTAGAACGGACAGGGTCGACGAGCAGTACTTC. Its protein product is CSARTDRVDEQYF.

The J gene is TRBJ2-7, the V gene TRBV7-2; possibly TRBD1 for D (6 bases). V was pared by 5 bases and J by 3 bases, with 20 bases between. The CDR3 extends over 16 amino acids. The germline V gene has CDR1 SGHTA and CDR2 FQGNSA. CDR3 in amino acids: CASSPEQGVKFYEQYF. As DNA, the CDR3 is TGTGCCAGCAGCCCGGAACAGGGAGTTAAGTTCTACGAGCAGTACTTC.

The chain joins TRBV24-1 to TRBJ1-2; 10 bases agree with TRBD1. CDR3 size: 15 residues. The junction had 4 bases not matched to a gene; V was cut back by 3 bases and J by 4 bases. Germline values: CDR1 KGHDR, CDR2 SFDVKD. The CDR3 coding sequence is TGTGCCACCAGTGATCCTAGACAGGGGGCCTATGGCTACACCTTC. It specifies CATSDPRQGAYGYTF.

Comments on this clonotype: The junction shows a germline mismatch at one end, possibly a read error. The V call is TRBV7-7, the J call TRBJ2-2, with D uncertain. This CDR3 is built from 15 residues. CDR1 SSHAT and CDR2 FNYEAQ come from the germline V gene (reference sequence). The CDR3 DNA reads TGTGCTAGCAGCCCCTTCGAACGGAACACCGGGGAGCTGTTTTTT. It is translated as CASSPFERNTGELFF.

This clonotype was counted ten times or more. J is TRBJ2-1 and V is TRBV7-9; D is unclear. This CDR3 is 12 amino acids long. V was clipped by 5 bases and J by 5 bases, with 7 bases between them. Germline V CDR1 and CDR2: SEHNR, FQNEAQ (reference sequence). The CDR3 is CASSPHNNEQFF. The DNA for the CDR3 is TGTGCCAGCAGCCCACATAACAATGAGCAGTTCTTC.

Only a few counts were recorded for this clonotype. In nucleotides, the CDR3 is TGCGCCAGCAGCCTCGGGACAGGGCAGGCAAATCAGCCCCAGCATTTT. Protein sequence: CASSLGTGQANQPQHF. The chain joins TRBV5-1 to TRBJ1-5; 9 bases align to TRBD1. Germline V gene lookup returns CDR1 SGHRS and CDR2 YFSETQ. V lost 4 bases to trimming and J lost 4 bases; unmatched junction nucleotides: 9. The CDR3 covers 16 residues.

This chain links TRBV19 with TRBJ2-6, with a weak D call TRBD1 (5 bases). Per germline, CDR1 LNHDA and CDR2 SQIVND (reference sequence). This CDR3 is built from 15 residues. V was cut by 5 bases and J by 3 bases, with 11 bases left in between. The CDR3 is CASSVQGGGANVLTF. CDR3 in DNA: TGTGCCAGTAGTGTCCAGGGTGGTGGGGCCAACGTCCTGACTTTC.

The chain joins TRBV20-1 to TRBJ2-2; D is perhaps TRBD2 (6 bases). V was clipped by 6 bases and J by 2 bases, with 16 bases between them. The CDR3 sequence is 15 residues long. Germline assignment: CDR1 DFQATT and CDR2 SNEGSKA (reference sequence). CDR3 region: CSALRREVNTGELFF. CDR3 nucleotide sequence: TGCAGTGCACTCCGAAGGGAGGTAAACACCGGGGAGCTGTTTTTT.

In DNA form, the CDR3 reads TGTGCCAGCAGTGGTCTGGTTGGGACCCAGTACTTC. Its protein product is CASSGLVGTQYF. J is TRBJ2-5 and V is TRBV6-6, with D hard to call. Germline CDR1 reads MNHNY; CDR2 reads SVGAGI (reference sequence). The V end lost 5 bases, the J end lost 7 bases, and 11 bases lay between the germline ends. The CDR3 consists of 12 residues.

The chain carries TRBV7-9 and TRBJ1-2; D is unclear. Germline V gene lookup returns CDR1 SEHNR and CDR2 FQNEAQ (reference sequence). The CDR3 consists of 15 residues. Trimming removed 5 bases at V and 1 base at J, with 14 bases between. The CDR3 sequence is CASSPETTNNYGYTF. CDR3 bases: TGTGCCAGCAGCCCCGAGACCACTAATAACTATGGCTACACCTTC.

The CDR3 is CASSFGQGTTQYF. CDR3 in DNA: TGTGCCAGCAGCTTCGGACAGGGGACCACCCAGTACTTC. This chain uses TRBV5-5 with TRBJ2-5; 9 nucleotides agree with TRBD1. From germline, CDR1 is SGHKS and CDR2 YYEKEE (reference sequence). J gave up 8 bases and V 2 bases, and 4 bases lay outside the gene matches. The CDR3 spans 13 residues. Supplemented by reference TRBV5-5 and TRBJ2-5, the full variable domain reads DAGVTQSPTHLIKTRGQQVTLRCSPISGHKSVSWYQQVLGQGPQFIFQYYEKEERGRGNFPDRFSARQFPNYSSELNVNALLLGDSALYLCASSFGQGTTQYFGPGTRLLVL.

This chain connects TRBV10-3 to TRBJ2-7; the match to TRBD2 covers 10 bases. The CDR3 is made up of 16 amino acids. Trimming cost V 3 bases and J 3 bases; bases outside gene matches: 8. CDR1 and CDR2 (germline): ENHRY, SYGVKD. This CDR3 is CAISDSGASGGYEQYF. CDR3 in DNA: TGTGCCATCAGTGATTCGGGGGCTAGCGGGGGCTACGAGCAGTACTTC.

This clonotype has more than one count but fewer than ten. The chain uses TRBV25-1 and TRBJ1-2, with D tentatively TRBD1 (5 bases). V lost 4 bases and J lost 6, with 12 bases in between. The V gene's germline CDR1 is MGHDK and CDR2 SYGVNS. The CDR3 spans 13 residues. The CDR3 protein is CASSVLTGDGYTF. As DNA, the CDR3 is TGTGCCAGCAGTGTCTTGACGGGGGATGGCTACACCTTC.

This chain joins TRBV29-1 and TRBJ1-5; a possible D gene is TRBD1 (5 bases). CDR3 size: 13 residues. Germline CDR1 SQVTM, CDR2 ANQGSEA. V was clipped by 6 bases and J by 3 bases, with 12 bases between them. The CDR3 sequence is CSVSAGLNQPQHF. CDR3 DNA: TGCAGCGTCTCGGCAGGGCTCAATCAGCCCCAGCATTTT. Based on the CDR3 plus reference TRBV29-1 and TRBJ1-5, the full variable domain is SAVISQKPSRDICQRGTSLTIQCQVDSQVTMMFWYRQQPGQSLTLIATANQGSEATYESGFVIDKFPISRPNLTFSTLTVSNMSPEDSSIYLCSVSAGLNQPQHFGDGTRLSIL.

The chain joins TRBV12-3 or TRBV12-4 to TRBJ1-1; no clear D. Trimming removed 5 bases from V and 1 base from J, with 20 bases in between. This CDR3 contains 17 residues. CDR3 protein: CASSALPFWTENTEAFF. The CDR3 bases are TGTGCCAGCAGTGCTCTGCCTTTTTGGACGGAGAACACTGAAGCTTTCTTT.

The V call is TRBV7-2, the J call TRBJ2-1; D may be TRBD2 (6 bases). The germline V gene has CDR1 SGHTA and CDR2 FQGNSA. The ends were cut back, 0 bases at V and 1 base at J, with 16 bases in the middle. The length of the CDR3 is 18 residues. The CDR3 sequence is CASSLAAYLRGSYNEQFF. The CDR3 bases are TGTGCCAGCAGCTTAGCGGCCTATCTACGGGGGTCCTACAATGAGCAGTTCTTC. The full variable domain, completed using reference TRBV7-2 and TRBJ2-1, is GAGVSQSPSNKVTEKGKDVELRCDPISGHTALYWYRQSLGQGLEFLIYFQGNSAPDKSGLPSDRFSAERTGGSVSTLTIQRTQQEDSAVYLCASSLAAYLRGSYNEQFFGPGTRLTVL.

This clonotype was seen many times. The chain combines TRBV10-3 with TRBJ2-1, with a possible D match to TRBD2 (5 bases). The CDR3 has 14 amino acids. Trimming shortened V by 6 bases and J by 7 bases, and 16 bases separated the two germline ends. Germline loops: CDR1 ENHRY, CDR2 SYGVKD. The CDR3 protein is CAISPRGVENEQFF. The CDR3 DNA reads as TGTGCCATCAGCCCCCGGGGAGTCGAGAATGAGCAGTTCTTC.

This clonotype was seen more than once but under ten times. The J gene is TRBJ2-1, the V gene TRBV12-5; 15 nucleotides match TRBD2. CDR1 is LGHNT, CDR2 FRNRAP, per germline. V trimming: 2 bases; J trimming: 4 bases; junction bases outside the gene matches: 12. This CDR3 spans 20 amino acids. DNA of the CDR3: TGTGCTAGTGGTTTGACCAGTATGGGACTAGCGGGGGGTTGGTACAATGAGCAGTTCTTC. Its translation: CASGLTSMGLAGGWYNEQFF.

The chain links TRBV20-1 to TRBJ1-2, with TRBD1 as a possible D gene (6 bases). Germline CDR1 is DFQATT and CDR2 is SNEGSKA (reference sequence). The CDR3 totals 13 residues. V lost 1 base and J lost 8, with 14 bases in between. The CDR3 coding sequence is TGCAGTGCTAGAGGCGCGAAGGGGGAAGGCTACACCTTC. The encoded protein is CSARGAKGEGYTF.

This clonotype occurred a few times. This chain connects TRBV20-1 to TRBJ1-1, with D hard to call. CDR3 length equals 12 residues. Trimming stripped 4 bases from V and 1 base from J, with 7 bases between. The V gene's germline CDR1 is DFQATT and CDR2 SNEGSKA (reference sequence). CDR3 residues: CSATAENTEAFF. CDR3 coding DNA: TGCAGTGCTACAGCAGAGAACACTGAAGCTTTCTTT.

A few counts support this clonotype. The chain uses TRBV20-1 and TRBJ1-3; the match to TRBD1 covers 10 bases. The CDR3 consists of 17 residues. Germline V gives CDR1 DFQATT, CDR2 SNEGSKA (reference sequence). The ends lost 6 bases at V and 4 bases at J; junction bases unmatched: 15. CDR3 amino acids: CSAHRTGGVNQGNTIYF. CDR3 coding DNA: TGCAGTGCCCATCGGACAGGGGGTGTTAACCAGGGAAACACCATATATTTT.

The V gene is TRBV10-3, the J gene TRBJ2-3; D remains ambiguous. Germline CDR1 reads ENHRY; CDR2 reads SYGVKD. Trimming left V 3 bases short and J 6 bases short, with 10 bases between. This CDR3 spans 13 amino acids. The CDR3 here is CAISDSQVDTQYF. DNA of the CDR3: TGTGCCATCAGTGACAGTCAAGTGGATACGCAGTATTTT.